A selection of T cell receptor beta chains follows, all from one sample in a study of memory CD4+ T cells and cytomegalovirus serostatus. Libraries were prepared by immunoSEQ multiplex PCR; TCRdb keeps only in-frame clonotypes and omits some of them. The table has about 64,000 clones, over 60% seen once. Sequencing was done on a sample of memory CD4+ T cells from blood. The receptor set was obtained from an adult in good health and CMV-seronegative. CDR3s include the opening cysteine and the closing phenylalanine or tryptophan. D genes are given only for firm matches. Rows give clone size only sometimes, using once, few, many, or a class for an expanded clone.

>TRBJ2-2|TRBD1|once|TRBV6-5
TGTGCCAGCAGTTACAGGACAGGGGCGGGGACCGGGGAGCTGTTTTTT
CASSYRTGAGTGELFF
>TRBJ1-1|NA|few|TRBV4-2
TGTGCCAGCAGCCAAGATCGGGGGTTGCAGGGGAACACTGAAGCTTTCTTT
CASSQDRGLQGNTEAFF
>TRBJ2-6|NA|NA|TRBV19
TGTGCCAGTAAAACACAGGACTCTGGGGCCAACGTCCTGACTTTC
CASKTQDSGANVLTF
>TRBJ2-7|TRBD1|NA|TRBV18
TGTGCCAGCTCACCTCCCGGGACAGGGGTTCTTTACGAGCAGTACTTC
CASSPPGTGVLYEQYF
>TRBJ2-2|NA|NA|TRBV27
TGTGCCACCAAGCGGGCGAGCACCGGGGAGCTGTTTTTT
CATKRASTGELFF
>TRBJ1-6|NA|once|TRBV30
TGTGCCTGGAGTGGTGTTACCTATAATTCACCCCTCCACTTT
CAWSGVTYNSPLHF
>TRBJ1-1|NA|few|TRBV10-3
TGTGCCATCAGTGAGTCGGGGGGTAAGGGAACTGAAGCTTTCTTT
CAISESGGKGTEAFF
>TRBJ2-7|TRBD2|NA|TRBV7-3
TGTGCCAGCAGCCGAAGCGGGAGTAAGGACGAGCAGTACTTC
CASSRSGSKDEQYF
>TRBJ1-1|TRBD1|few|TRBV4-1
TGCGCCAGCAGCCAAGATAGCGGGGCGGGGACAGGGCATATCAAGCCTGAAGCTTTCTTT
CASSQDSGAGTGHIKPEAFF
>TRBJ1-4|TRBD1|NA|TRBV30
TGTGCCTTAGGACAGGGCGGTGAAAAACTGTTTTTT
CALGQGGEKLFF
>TRBJ2-3|NA|NA|TRBV7-2
TGTGCCAGCAGCCGCCGAGACTCGCCAAGCACAGATACGCAGTATTTT
CASSRRDSPSTDTQYF
>TRBJ2-7|TRBD2|once|TRBV11-3
TGTGCCAGCAGCTTAAACAGACTAGCGGGCGAGCAGTACTTC
CASSLNRLAGEQYF
>TRBJ2-6|NA|NA|TRBV5-6
TGTGCCAGCAGCGCCGACAGCTCTGGGGCCAACGTCCTGACTTTC
CASSADSSGANVLTF
>TRBJ2-1|NA|few|TRBV7-2
TGTGCCAGCAGCCTTCCTAGTGGGTACAATGAGCAGTTCTTC
CASSLPSGYNEQFF
>TRBJ2-1|TRBD2|NA|TRBV4-1
TGCGCCAGCAGCCACCCTAGCGGGAGGGCCCTGTACAATGAGCAGTTCTTC
CASSHPSGRALYNEQFF
>TRBJ2-1|NA|NA|TRBV4-2
TGTGCCAGCAGCCAAGATCTTGGGACACACAATGAGCAGTTCTTC
CASSQDLGTHNEQFF
>TRBJ2-5|NA|NA|TRBV7-9
TGTGCCAGCAACTCCCTTGGGACACCTCAAGAGACCCAGTACTTC
CASNSLGTPQETQYF
>TRBJ1-5|TRBD1|NA|TRBV6-5
TGTGCCAGCAGTTACTCGGTACAGGGGGGTCAGCCCCAGCATTTT
CASSYSVQGGQPQHF
>TRBJ2-1|TRBD2|NA|TRBV19
TGTGCCAGTAGTATCGGAGGCGGGAGGGCCAGCAGTGAGCAGTTCTTC
CASSIGGGRASSEQFF
>TRBJ2-1|TRBD1|once|TRBV29-1
TGCAGCGTTGAGGGGACAGGGGTCTATGAGCAGTTCTTC
CSVEGTGVYEQFF
>TRBJ2-1|TRBD2|NA|TRBV2
TGTGCCAGCAGTGGGGGAGCGGGAGTACTATACAATGAGCAGTTCTTC
CASSGGAGVLYNEQFF
>TRBJ2-3|NA|NA|TRBV9
TGTGCCAGCAGCGTAGCTGGGAACACAGATACGCAGTATTTT
CASSVAGNTDTQYF
>TRBJ1-5|NA|once|TRBV4-1
TGCGCCAGCAGCCAAGGCGGCGGATATTGGAGAAATCAGCCCCAGCATTTT
CASSQGGGYWRNQPQHF
>TRBJ1-5|TRBD1|NA|TRBV28
TGTGCCAGCAGTTTTTCCAGGGGGCATCAGCCCCAGCATTTT
CASSFSRGHQPQHF
>TRBJ1-1|NA|medium-sized|TRBV20-1
TGCAGTGCTCCAGCACGGATTGAAGCTTTCTTT
CSAPARIEAFF
>TRBJ2-1|NA|NA|TRBV10-3
TGTGCCATCAGTGGAAGTGGAGATGAGCAGTTCTTC
CAISGSGDEQFF
>TRBJ1-5|NA|once|TRBV6-1
TGTGCCAGCAGTGGGGGGACATACAACGGGAATCAGCCCCAGCATTTT
CASSGGTYNGNQPQHF
>TRBJ1-2|TRBD1|NA|TRBV4-2
TGTGCCAGCAGCCCTCCCCACGGGACAGGGGGTTATGGCTACACCTTC
CASSPPHGTGGYGYTF
>TRBJ2-1|NA|NA|TRBV27
TGTGCCAGCAGGAAAATTAATGAGCAGTTCTTC
CASRKINEQFF
>TRBJ1-1|NA|NA|TRBV6-1
TGTGCCAGCAGTGGGGGAGACATGAACACTGAAGCTTTCTTT
CASSGGDMNTEAFF
>TRBJ2-4|NA|NA|TRBV9
TGTGCCAGCAGCGCTCGACGGATACCTACCAAAAACATTCAGTACTTC
CASSARRIPTKNIQYF
>TRBJ1-5|TRBD1|NA|TRBV18
TGTGCCAGCTCATCCAGGGGGCGCGAGATCAGCAATCAGCCCCAGCATTTT
CASSSRGREISNQPQHF
>TRBJ2-3|NA|NA|TRBV7-9
TGTGCCAGCAGCTCTAGCACAGATACGCAGTATTTT
CASSSSTDTQYF
>TRBJ2-7|NA|NA|TRBV18
TGTGCCAGCTCGACGTCGGACGGCTACGAGCAGTACTTC
CASSTSDGYEQYF
>TRBJ1-6|NA|once|TRBV6-5
TGTGCCAGCAGTTTCACCTCCGGGACCTATGGTTCACCCCTCCACTTT
CASSFTSGTYGSPLHF
>TRBJ2-7|TRBD2|NA|TRBV5-1
TGCGCCAGCAGCAGGCTAGCGGGAGCGTCCTACGAGCAGTACTTC
CASSRLAGASYEQYF
>TRBJ1-3|NA|NA|TRBV6-1
TGTGCCAGCAGTGAGGGGCCAGCTTATGGAAACACCATATATTTT
CASSEGPAYGNTIYF
>TRBJ2-7|NA|once|TRBV27
TGTGCCAGCAGTTCAGGACTGAGGGGCGCCGCGGCCGAGCAGTACTTC
CASSSGLRGAAAEQYF
>TRBJ1-2|NA|medium-sized|TRBV19
TGTGCCAGTAGTATGGTCGGAACACAAGGACCCCGATATGGCTACACCTTC
CASSMVGTQGPRYGYTF
>TRBJ2-1|TRBD2|NA|TRBV5-1
TGCGCCAGCAGCACTACTAGCGACAGCTCCTACAATGAGCAGTTCTTC
CASSTTSDSSYNEQFF
>TRBJ1-5|NA|NA|TRBV19
TGTGCCAGTAGTACAAAAGCTCGGGGGGTTCGCAGGGCCGACAATCAGCCCCAGCATTTT
CASSTKARGVRRADNQPQHF
>TRBJ1-2|NA|NA|TRBV5-1
TGCGCCAGCAGCTTGGTGACAGACTATGGCTACACCTTC
CASSLVTDYGYTF
>TRBJ1-2|NA|NA|TRBV27
TGTGCCAGCAGTTTAAATGCCGCCCGGACGGACTATGGCTACACCTTC
CASSLNAARTDYGYTF
>TRBJ1-4|NA|NA|TRBV7-9
TGTGCCAGCAGCCCAAAGAAGTCCGGTGAAAAACTGTTTTTT
CASSPKKSGEKLFF
>TRBJ1-3|NA|NA|TRBV19
TGTGCCAGTAGTATCGGACAGACCGTGGGGAACACCATATATTTT
CASSIGQTVGNTIYF
>TRBJ1-1|NA|few|TRBV28
TGTGAAACCCTGGGGACCACTGAAGCTTTCTTT
CETLGTTEAFF